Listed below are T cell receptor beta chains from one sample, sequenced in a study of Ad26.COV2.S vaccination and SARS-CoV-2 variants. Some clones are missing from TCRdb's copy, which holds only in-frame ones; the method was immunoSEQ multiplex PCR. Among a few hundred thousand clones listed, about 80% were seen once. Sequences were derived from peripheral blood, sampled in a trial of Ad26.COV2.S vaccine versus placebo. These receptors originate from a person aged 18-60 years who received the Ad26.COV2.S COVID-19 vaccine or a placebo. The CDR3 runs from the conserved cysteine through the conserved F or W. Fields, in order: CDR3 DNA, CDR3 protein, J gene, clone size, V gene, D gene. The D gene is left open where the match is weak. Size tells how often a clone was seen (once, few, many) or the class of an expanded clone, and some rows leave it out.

TGTGCCAGTAGTACTGGGACAGGGAGACAAGAGACCCAGTACTTC CASSTGTGRQETQYF TRBJ2-5 NA TRBV19 TRBD1
TGTGCCAGCACCAGGGGGAGCAATCAGCCCCAGCATTTT CASTRGSNQPQHF TRBJ1-5 NA TRBV7-9 TRBD1
TGCGCCAGCAGCTTGAACCCCTTCTACGAGCAGTACTTC CASSLNPFYEQYF TRBJ2-7 few TRBV5-1 NA
TGTGCCAGCAGCCCTTACGGGAAACTTAGCACAGATACGCAGTATTTT CASSPYGKLSTDTQYF TRBJ2-3 NA TRBV7-3 NA
TGTGCCAGCTCTTTGGACAGGGGGTTGGAGACCCAGTACTTC CASSLDRGLETQYF TRBJ2-5 NA TRBV2 TRBD1
TGCGCCAGCAGCTTGGGTGGAGACACCATATATTTT CASSLGGDTIYF TRBJ1-3 NA TRBV5-1 NA
TGTGCCAGCAGTCCGACCGGGACTAGTCATGGGGAGCAGTTCTTC CASSPTGTSHGEQFF TRBJ2-1 once TRBV28 TRBD2
TGTGCCAGCAGTTACCGAGACAGAGGGTTCTACGAGCAGTACTTC CASSYRDRGFYEQYF TRBJ2-7 NA TRBV6-5 NA
TGTGCCAGCAGTCCCCCGGCAGGGGCGACCGGCTATGGCTACACCTTC CASSPPAGATGYGYTF TRBJ1-2 NA TRBV28 NA
TGCGCCAGCAGCTTGGCCGGGGACTTGGGCTACACCTTC CASSLAGDLGYTF TRBJ1-2 NA TRBV5-1 NA
TGTGCCAGCAGCAGAAGACAGGGGCGAGAAGGAAACACCATATATTTT CASSRRQGREGNTIYF TRBJ1-3 NA TRBV7-9 TRBD1
TGTGCCAGCAGCTTAGAACATGTCCGCTCTGGGGCCAACGTCCTGACTTTC CASSLEHVRSGANVLTF TRBJ2-6 NA TRBV7-6 NA
TGTGCCAGCAGTGAAGGGCTGAGAGATGGCTACACCTTC CASSEGLRDGYTF TRBJ1-2 NA TRBV6-1 NA
TGTGCCAGCAGTTACAACAGGGGGCAGGGTAATTCACCCCTCCACTTT CASSYNRGQGNSPLHF TRBJ1-6 NA TRBV6-5 TRBD1
TGTGCCAGCAGTTTAGTGGGGAATCAGCCCCAGCATTTT CASSLVGNQPQHF TRBJ1-5 NA TRBV27 NA
TGCGCCAGCAGCCAAGATCCCCCCGGCGGGAGGGCCCACGAGCAGTACTTC CASSQDPPGGRAHEQYF TRBJ2-7 NA TRBV4-1 TRBD2
TGTGCCAGCTCGCTAGGGTTCGGCACTGAAGCTTTCTTT CASSLGFGTEAFF TRBJ1-1 few TRBV18 NA
TGTGCCAGCAGCTCAATAGCGGGAGTGGGAGAGACCCAGTACTTC CASSSIAGVGETQYF TRBJ2-5 once TRBV5-4 TRBD2
TGTGCCAGCAGCTCCCTGGACAGGGTCCAGCAGTACTTC CASSSLDRVQQYF TRBJ2-7 NA TRBV7-9 TRBD1
TGCAGCGTTGAGGCCGAGGCGAACACTGAAGCTTTCTTT CSVEAEANTEAFF TRBJ1-1 NA TRBV29-1 NA
TGTGCCAGCAACAAGGACACGAAATTGAACACTGAAGCTTTCTTT CASNKDTKLNTEAFF TRBJ1-1 few TRBV6-5 NA
TGTGCCAGCAGCGTAGGCGGCGTAGTTAATGAAAAACTGTTTTTT CASSVGGVVNEKLFF TRBJ1-4 NA TRBV9 NA
TGTGCCAGCAGCCAAGCACTAGCCGGAGATTACGAGCAGTACTTC CASSQALAGDYEQYF TRBJ2-7 NA TRBV14 NA
TGTGCCAGCAGTTTCACATACCGGGACGGTGGTGTAGTGACCCAGTACTTC CASSFTYRDGGVVTQYF TRBJ2-5 NA TRBV27 NA
TGTGCCAGCAGCCGACAGGGTCTTATGGGAGGAGGCTACACCTTC CASSRQGLMGGGYTF TRBJ1-2 NA TRBV6-2/TRBV6-3 TRBD1
TGTGCCAGCTCACCAAGCTCTGGGGCCAACGTCCTGACTTTC CASSPSSGANVLTF TRBJ2-6 once TRBV18 NA
TGTGCCAGCAGCTCTCGGCCCCAGGTAATCGCGCCCGAGCAGTACTTC CASSSRPQVIAPEQYF TRBJ2-7 NA TRBV9 NA
TGTGCCAGCAGCTTCGGTGGCGGAGACAATCAGCCCCAGCATTTT CASSFGGGDNQPQHF TRBJ1-5 NA TRBV11-2 NA
TGTGCCAGTAACCGGGTCTATAATTCACCCCTCCACTTT CASNRVYNSPLHF TRBJ1-6 NA TRBV19 NA
TGTGCCAGTAGTATGGAAGGGTACCTCTCTGGGGCCAACGTCCTGACTTTC CASSMEGYLSGANVLTF TRBJ2-6 NA TRBV19 NA
TGTGCCAGCAGCTTAGTCGGCGGTAATTCACCCCTCCACTTT CASSLVGGNSPLHF TRBJ1-6 NA TRBV7-8 NA
TGCGCCAGCAGCCTGAACAGGGGAAGGGGAAACACCATATATTTT CASSLNRGRGNTIYF TRBJ1-3 once TRBV4-3 TRBD1
TGTGCCATCAGTCCTGAAGAGGGAAGAAACACCATATATTTT CAISPEEGRNTIYF TRBJ1-3 once TRBV10-3 NA
TGTGCCAGCAATCGGGACTACCCTAGCACAGATACGCAGTATTTT CASNRDYPSTDTQYF TRBJ2-3 once TRBV11-2 TRBD2
TGTGCCACCAGCAGGGCAGGACTTAACACTGAAGCTTTCTTT CATSRAGLNTEAFF TRBJ1-1 few TRBV15 NA
TGTGCCAGTAGGGATCGCGCGAGCTCTGGAAACACCATATATTTT CASRDRASSGNTIYF TRBJ1-3 few TRBV19 NA
TGTGCCACCAGTGATTATGGTACAGGGGGCGTTCTCATCGGTTGTGAAAAACTGTTTTTT CATSDYGTGGVLIGCEKLFF TRBJ1-4 NA TRBV24-1 TRBD1
TGTGCCAGTAGATTCGGTAGCGGCGACACAGATACGCAGTATTTT CASRFGSGDTDTQYF TRBJ2-3 once TRBV19 NA
TGTGCCACCAGTGGCCCACTTTCTAAGGGCACCGGGGAGCTGTTTTTT CATSGPLSKGTGELFF TRBJ2-2 NA TRBV24-1 NA
TGTGCCAGCCAACGGGGGAGGAACACTGAAGCTTTCTTT CASQRGRNTEAFF TRBJ1-1 NA TRBV12-3/TRBV12-4 NA
TGTGCCAGCAGTTACGCCGACAGTCGCGAGCAGTACTTC CASSYADSREQYF TRBJ2-7 NA TRBV12-3/TRBV12-4 NA
TGTGCCACCAGTGATTGGCGGGGCTATGGCTACACCTTC CATSDWRGYGYTF TRBJ1-2 NA TRBV24-1 NA
TGTGCCAGCAGCTCCCTACCGGAGGCAGGGGGGTCCTCCTACGAGCAGTACTTC CASSSLPEAGGSSYEQYF TRBJ2-7 once TRBV7-6 NA
TGCGCCAGCAGCTTGGTGGGACAGGGGGTTGGCGAGCAGTACTTC CASSLVGQGVGEQYF TRBJ2-7 NA TRBV5-1 TRBD1
TGTGCCAGCAGCCCTCCGGACCCATCGGAGGTCCAAGAGACCCAGTACTTC CASSPPDPSEVQETQYF TRBJ2-5 NA TRBV14 NA
TGTGCCAGCAGCGCTCCAATCGGGACCCAGTACTTC CASSAPIGTQYF TRBJ2-5 NA TRBV13 NA
TGTGCCAGCAGCTCCTGGACTAGCGGGAGGTTGGGTGAGCAGTTCTTC CASSSWTSGRLGEQFF TRBJ2-1 many TRBV7-3 TRBD2
TGTGCCAGCAGCATGCGGGACAGCATATACAATGAGCAGTTCTTC CASSMRDSIYNEQFF TRBJ2-1 few TRBV21-1 NA
TGCAGTGCTGGTGTGGCAGGGTCCCTCTATGGCTACACCTTC CSAGVAGSLYGYTF TRBJ1-2 NA TRBV20-1 NA
TGTGCCAGCAGTTTGGGCCCTGGGGAGACCCAGTACTTC CASSLGPGETQYF TRBJ2-5 NA TRBV2 NA
TGCGCCAGCAGCTTAGGAGGGACACCTGAGGACGGTCAGTACTTC CASSLGGTPEDGQYF TRBJ2-4 NA TRBV5-1 NA
TGTGCCAGCATCCGGGACAGGGGCGGTACTGAAGCTTTCTTT CASIRDRGGTEAFF TRBJ1-1 NA TRBV11-2 TRBD1
TGTGCCAGCATCCTGGGCCCTAACACTGAAGCTTTCTTT CASILGPNTEAFF TRBJ1-1 NA TRBV27 NA
TGTGCCAGTAGAGGCTGGGGGGCCAACGTCCTGACTTTC CASRGWGANVLTF TRBJ2-6 NA TRBV19 NA
TGTGCCAGCAGCCAAGATTACTCCTACGAGCAGTACTTC CASSQDYSYEQYF TRBJ2-7 NA TRBV3-1/TRBV3-2 NA
TGTGCCAGCAGCGTAGTCAAGGATACGCAGTATTTT CASSVVKDTQYF TRBJ2-3 NA TRBV9 NA
TGCGCCAGCAGCCGAGCTTCGGGGTACGGAAACACCATATATTTT CASSRASGYGNTIYF TRBJ1-3 few TRBV10-1 NA